Listed below are T cell receptor beta chains from one sample, sequenced in a study of blood T cell repertoires in COVID-19. TCRdb's table, derived via immunoSEQ multiplex PCR, lists solely in-frame clones and lacks some. The table records about 150,000 clones, about 86% of them present only once. Specimen: peripheral blood. Source of these receptors: a man aged 65 to 79 with acute or convalescent COVID-19. Both conserved end residues are part of each CDR3. The D gene is left open where the match is weak. Clone sizes are given selectively: once, few, many, or a class where the clone is expanded.

CDR3aa	CDR3nt	d_gene	v_gene	j_gene	abundance
CASSEGQGAEKLFF	TGTGCCAGCAGTGAAGGACAGGGGGCTGAAAAACTGTTTTTT	TRBD1	TRBV6-1	TRBJ1-4	few
CASSTGQGKETQYF	TGTGCCAGCAGTACCGGGCAGGGGAAAGAGACCCAGTACTTC	-	TRBV6-6	TRBJ2-5	-
CSVVPGQSYNEQFF	TGCAGCGTAGTCCCGGGACAGTCCTACAATGAGCAGTTCTTC	TRBD1	TRBV29-1	TRBJ2-1	-
CASSFIGGYEQYF	TGCGCCAGCAGCTTTATCGGAGGGTACGAGCAGTACTTC	-	TRBV5-1	TRBJ2-7	-
CASSMRAGSGSSYNEQFF	TGTGCCAGTAGTATGAGGGCGGGGAGCGGGAGCTCCTACAATGAGCAGTTCTTC	TRBD2	TRBV19	TRBJ2-1	-
CASSLGTSGLYNEQFF	TGTGCCAGCAGCTTGGGGACTAGCGGATTGTACAATGAGCAGTTCTTC	TRBD2	TRBV5-8	TRBJ2-1	few
CASSLGTSGSTGELFF	TGTGCCAGCAGCTTAGGTACTAGCGGGAGCACCGGGGAGCTGTTTTTT	TRBD2	TRBV7-6	TRBJ2-2	-
CATSHSGRGETQYF	TGTGCCACCAGTCACAGCGGGAGGGGAGAGACCCAGTACTTC	TRBD2	TRBV15	TRBJ2-5	-
CASRGQIYGYTF	TGTGCCAGCAGGGGACAAATCTATGGCTACACCTTC	-	TRBV28	TRBJ1-2	-
CASSKAENRSDTEAFF	TGTGCCAGCAGCAAAGCGGAGAACAGGTCGGACACTGAAGCTTTCTTT	-	TRBV21-1	TRBJ1-1	few
CASSQFSLAGNTGELFF	TGCGCCAGCAGCCAGTTCAGCTTGGCAGGGAACACCGGGGAGCTGTTTTTT	-	TRBV4-1	TRBJ2-2	-
CASSYGWTSDSYEQYF	TGTGCCAGCAGTTACGGGTGGACTAGCGACTCCTACGAGCAGTACTTC	TRBD2	TRBV6-5	TRBJ2-7	-
CSVEILAGGYEQYF	TGCAGCGTTGAAATCCTAGCGGGAGGTTACGAGCAGTACTTC	TRBD2	TRBV29-1	TRBJ2-7	-
CASSTGQGEGEAFF	TGTGCCAGTAGTACGGGACAGGGGGAGGGTGAAGCTTTCTTT	TRBD1	TRBV19	TRBJ1-1	-
CASSSPGLASSYNEQFF	TGTGCCAGCAGCTCACCGGGACTAGCGAGCTCCTACAATGAGCAGTTCTTC	TRBD2	TRBV11-2	TRBJ2-1	-
CASSLETGGNSEAFF	TGCGCCAGCAGCTTGGAGACAGGGGGGAACTCTGAAGCTTTCTTT	TRBD1	TRBV5-1	TRBJ1-1	-
CASRTGGRGYTF	TGTGCCAGCAGGACAGGGGGACGTGGCTACACCTTC	TRBD1	TRBV28	TRBJ1-2	-
CASSRGRALSIVYEQYF	TGTGCCAGCAGCCGGGGCAGGGCCCTCTCCATCGTCTACGAGCAGTACTTC	-	TRBV14	TRBJ2-7	-
CTSSQESSGDSNEQFF	TGCACCAGCAGCCAAGAGTCTAGCGGGGATAGCAATGAGCAGTTCTTC	-	TRBV1	TRBJ2-1	-
CASHGTGGQETQYF	TGTGCCAGTCACGGGACAGGGGGACAAGAGACCCAGTACTTC	TRBD1	TRBV2	TRBJ2-5	-